Below, one TCR beta chain is given with its context. Its antigen is not identified. The data were taken from a study of neurological immune-mediated disorders. From germline, CDR1 is SGHTA and CDR2 FQGNSA. V gave up 6 bases and J gave up 1 base, with 14 bases separating them. The CDR3 contains 15 residues. TCRdb reanalysed the 5' RACE reads using MiXCR and keeps one entry per CDR3 protein. The profile shows 30,000 to 40,000 distinct CDR3 sequences, 3.5% to 4% of them singletons. Findings and limits, study-wide: No CDR3 amino acid sequences recurred among expanded clones across subjects, suggesting private repertoires in all groups. When grouped phylogenetically, the repertoires of 18 of the 34 multiple sclerosis patients fell together in one related-CDR3 cluster, which is a possible signature. HTLV-1-associated myelopathy had the most TCR clonal expansion, whereas multiple sclerosis had the least (lower than in healthy controls).

V and J are TRBV7-2 and TRBJ2-3; TRBD2 might be the D (7 bases). The sequencing sample was made of PBMCs. This sequence was found in a man between 25 and 39 years old with multiple sclerosis. This chain's CDR3 is CASSVTGGRTDTQYF. CDR3 bases: TGTGCCAGCAGTGTAACCGGGGGGCGCACAGATACGCAGTATTTT.